The 27 T cell receptor beta chains in this list originate from one sample, sequenced in a study of blood T cell repertoires in COVID-19. Sequencing used immunoSEQ multiplex PCR; TCRdb keeps in-frame clones, though not all of them. The table includes under 45,000 clones, around 82% detected once. The sequenced sample consisted of peripheral blood. Receptors were obtained from a woman aged 80 or over with active or convalescent COVID-19.

V gene TRBV5-1 combines with J gene TRBJ1-4; TRBD1 matches 7 bases. The CDR3 is 14 amino acids. V shed 4 bases and J 8 bases; nucleotides not matched to a gene: 8. In germline, CDR1 is SGHRS, CDR2 YFSETQ. The CDR3, as DNA: TGCGCCAGCAGCCCGCGACAGGGCCGGGAAAAACTGTTTTTT. Its protein product is CASSPRQGREKLFF.

As for this clone: One end of the junction varies from germline; a read error may be responsible. The chain couples TRBV2 to TRBJ1-3; D gene uncertain. From germline, CDR1 is SNHLY and CDR2 FYNNEI. The CDR3 covers 16 residues. CDR3 nucleotides: TGTGCCAGCACTGAATCCGTTCCGTGGAGCGGAAACACCATATATTTT. Translating it yields CASTESVPWSGNTIYF.

The gene calls are TRBV30 and TRBJ1-1, with a possible D match to TRBD1 (6 bases). Between the trimmed V and J ends, which lost 6 bases and 1 base, there was a span of 12 bases. Germline CDR1 GTSNPN, CDR2 SVGIG (reference sequence). The CDR3 is made up of 13 amino acids. For the CDR3, the DNA is TGTGCCTGCCAGGGGACGTCGAACACTGAAGCTTTCTTT. Its translation: CACQGTSNTEAFF.

The chain couples TRBV2 to TRBJ2-7; the match to TRBD1 covers 8 bases. The V and J ends lost 3 bases and 0 bases, in that order; junction bases with no gene match: 4. This CDR3 comprises 15 residues. Germline V gives CDR1 SNHLY, CDR2 FYNNEI. In nucleotides, the CDR3 is TGTGCCAGCAGTGACCCAGGGACAGGCTCCTACGAGCAGTACTTC. Amino acid sequence: CASSDPGTGSYEQYF.

The rearrangement links TRBV6-4 to TRBJ2-1; 11 positions agree with TRBD2. There are 16 residues in the CDR3. The V gene's germline CDR1 is MRHNA and CDR2 SNTAGT. Trimming removed 3 bases from V and 6 bases from J; junction bases left unmatched: 7. CDR3 region: CASSEDGTSGSNEQFF. DNA of the CDR3: TGTGCCAGCAGTGAAGACGGGACTAGCGGCTCCAATGAGCAGTTCTTC.

This clone appeared a few times. The chain carries TRBV3-1 (or the pseudogene TRBV3-2) and TRBJ1-2, with 9 bases aligning to TRBD1. V shed 4 bases and J 4 bases; nucleotides not matched to a gene: 7. The CDR3 sequence is 15 residues long. From germline, CDR1 is LGHDT and CDR2 YNNKEL (reference sequence). CDR3 nucleotide sequence: TGTGCCAGCAGCCGAGGCCCGGGACAGGGCTATGGCTACACCTTC. This codes for CASSRGPGQGYGYTF.

This chain links TRBV5-1 with TRBJ2-1; 8 bases line up with TRBD2. The CDR3 is 13 amino acids. Germline V gives CDR1 SGHRS, CDR2 YFSETQ. V trimming: 0 bases; J trimming: 14 bases; junction bases outside the gene matches: 7. The CDR3 region has the DNA TGCGCCAGCAGCTTGGGGGAGCGGGAGCTTGAGTTCTTC. It is translated as CASSLGERELEFF.

The rearrangement links TRBV24-1 to TRBJ1-2; no clear D. Trimming left V 3 bases short and J 6 bases short, with 7 bases between. Germline CDR1 is KGHDR and CDR2 is SFDVKD. The CDR3 is 12 residues long. The CDR3 here is CATSDPLHGYTF. The CDR3 nucleotides are TGTGCCACCAGTGATCCACTGCATGGCTACACCTTC.

The table lists this clone with a count of one. The J gene is TRBJ2-5, the V gene TRBV11-3, with 7 bases identical to TRBD1. Germline CDR1 and CDR2: SGHNT and YENEEA. Trimming cost V 0 bases and J 3 bases; bases outside gene matches: 10. This CDR3 is 17 amino acids long. CDR3 amino acids: CASSLDLAGTEKETQYF. The DNA of the CDR3 is TGTGCCAGCAGCTTAGACCTCGCCGGGACAGAAAAAGAGACCCAGTACTTC.

J is TRBJ1-2 and V is TRBV18; 7 bases are a match to TRBD1. Trimming took 2 bases from V and 7 from J; bases not matched to a gene: 19. The CDR3 runs to 18 residues. Germline lookup yields CDR1 KGHSH and CDR2 LQKENI. The CDR3 reads CASSPNPPAGTAIGGYTF. The CDR3 nucleotides read TGTGCCAGCTCACCAAACCCCCCGGCCGGGACAGCGATCGGTGGCTACACCTTC.

This chain joins TRBV30 and TRBJ1-2; D ambiguous. The V gene's germline CDR1 is GTSNPN and CDR2 SVGIG (reference sequence). The CDR3 contains 13 residues. V shed 5 bases and J shed 6 bases, with 16 bases lying between them. The CDR3 is CAWFGAMTNGYTF. CDR3 nucleotides: TGTGCCTGGTTTGGAGCCATGACGAATGGCTACACCTTC. The variable domain in full, completed from reference TRBV30 and TRBJ1-2, reads SQTIHQWPATLVQPVGSPLSLECTVEGTSNPNLYWYRQAAGRGLQLLFYSVGIGQISSEVPQNLSASRPQDRQFILSSKKLLLSDSGFYLCAWFGAMTNGYTFGSGTRLTVV.

V and J are TRBV5-1 and TRBJ2-7, with 8 bases fitting TRBD1. Germline V gene data show CDR1 as SGHRS and CDR2 as YFSETQ. This CDR3 region has 16 residues. The junction had 7 bases not matched to a gene; V was cut back by 0 bases and J by 2 bases. The CDR3 sequence: CASSLVSGTGTYEQYF. The DNA for the CDR3 is TGCGCCAGCAGCTTGGTATCCGGGACAGGAACCTACGAGCAGTACTTC.

The count of this clone is one. The chain couples TRBV10-3 to TRBJ2-7; 7 bases are a match to TRBD2. CDR3 length equals 14 residues. Germline trimming cut 3 bases from V and 1 base from J; bases unmatched to any gene: 3. The germline V gene encodes CDR1 ENHRY and CDR2 SYGVKD. The CDR3 loop reads CAISEVGGSYEQYF. The CDR3 region has the DNA TGTGCCATCAGTGAAGTGGGAGGGTCCTACGAGCAGTACTTC.

This clone was recorded once. The rearrangement links TRBV13 to TRBJ1-3; D may be TRBD1 (5 bases). Germline CDR1 is PRHDT and CDR2 is FYEKMQ (reference sequence). Between the trimmed V and J ends, which lost 5 bases and 4 bases, there was a span of 12 bases. The CDR3 is made up of 14 amino acids. CDR3 protein: CASSGGSSGNTIYF. CDR3 bases: TGTGCCAGCAGCGGGGGGTCCTCCGGAAACACCATATATTTT.

This chain joins TRBV28 and TRBJ1-3; TRBD1 matches 7 bases. The CDR3 contains 14 residues. Germline-derived CDR1 and CDR2 are MDHEN and SYDVKM. V lost 10 bases to trimming and J lost 0 bases; unmatched junction nucleotides: 6. The CDR3 sequence is CATRDSLSGNTIYF. CDR3 nucleotides: TGTGCCACCCGGGACAGCCTCTCTGGAAACACCATATATTTT.

The CDR3 nucleotides read TGTGCCAGCAGCCCAGGGCCCGAGACCCAGTACTTC. It is translated as CASSPGPETQYF. The chain joins TRBV6-5 to TRBJ2-5, with D tentatively TRBD1 (5 bases). The CDR3 extends over 12 amino acids. V lost 6 bases and J 5 bases, leaving 10 bases between the germline ends. CDR1 is MNHEY and CDR2 is SVGAGI in the germline V gene.

CDR3 coding DNA: TGTGCCATCAGTGAGAGCGGGAGAACAGATACGCAGTATTTT. It encodes CAISESGRTDTQYF. This chain links TRBV10-3 with TRBJ2-3; 8 bases are shared with TRBD2. The CDR3 spans 14 residues. V dropped 2 bases and J dropped 3; count of bases not matched to a gene: 1. CDR1 and CDR2 from the germline V gene are ENHRY and SYGVKD.

This clone appeared once. J is TRBJ1-1 and V is TRBV6-5; 8 bases line up with TRBD1. Germline loops: CDR1 MNHEY, CDR2 SVGAGI. The CDR3 is 16 residues long. Unmatched junction bases numbered 9, after V lost 2 bases and J lost 4 bases. CDR3: CASSYPDRGRGTEAFF. The CDR3 DNA sequence: TGTGCCAGCAGTTACCCCGACAGGGGAAGGGGCACTGAAGCTTTCTTT.

The V and J genes are TRBV27 and TRBJ2-1, with 8 bases identical to TRBD2. Unmatched junction bases numbered 14, after V lost 0 bases and J lost 10 bases. Germline CDR1 MNHEY, CDR2 SMNVEV (reference sequence). CDR3 size: 17 residues. The CDR3 sequence is CASSLSGLGYRTMEQFF. CDR3 nucleotide sequence: TGTGCCAGCAGTTTATCGGGACTAGGGTACCGTACAATGGAGCAGTTCTTC.

J is TRBJ1-1 and V is TRBV14; 9 bases line up with TRBD1. The germline gives CDR1 SGHDN, CDR2 FVKESK. V trimming: 5 bases; J trimming: 3 bases; junction bases outside the gene matches: 7. The CDR3 sequence is 15 residues long. The CDR3 region has the DNA TGTGCCAGCAGCGAACAAGGGACAGGGTACACTGAAGCTTTCTTT. Protein product: CASSEQGTGYTEAFF.

The chain carries TRBV7-8 and TRBJ1-2; D may be TRBD1 (5 bases). V was pared by 3 bases and J by 13 bases, with 21 bases between. The CDR3 has 14 residues. The germline gives CDR1 SGHVS, CDR2 FQNEAQ. The CDR3, as DNA: TGTGCCAGCAGCTTTAGGGGTAGGGTTTCCGTGAGCACCTTC. The encoded protein is CASSFRGRVSVSTF.

This rearrangement joins TRBV20-1 to TRBJ1-5; TRBD1 is a possible D gene (6 bases). Germline CDR1 and CDR2: DFQATT and SNEGSKA (reference sequence). CDR3 length: 14 residues. V was shortened by 3 bases and J by 1 base, with 10 bases between the two germline ends. The CDR3 protein is CSASLGTSNQPQHF. DNA for the CDR3: TGCAGTGCTAGTTTGGGGACAAGCAATCAGCCCCAGCATTTT.

The chain is built from TRBV19 and TRBJ1-1; TRBD1 aligns across 9 bases. Trimming cost V 6 bases and J 5 bases; bases outside gene matches: 10. Per germline, CDR1 LNHDA and CDR2 SQIVND (reference sequence). The CDR3 covers 15 residues. CDR3 region: CASSDPGQGRTEAFF. The CDR3 DNA is TGTGCCAGTAGCGATCCGGGACAGGGAAGGACTGAAGCTTTCTTT.

The chain links TRBV19 to TRBJ2-1; 9 bases agree with TRBD1. There are 17 residues in the CDR3. The germline gives CDR1 LNHDA, CDR2 SQIVND (reference sequence). Losses at the gene ends were 7 bases for V and 7 bases for J; bases not matched to a gene: 17. CDR3 bases: TGTGCCAGTATATCCCCCTTGAGCGGGACAGGGTTGAATGAGCAGTTCTTC. It yields the protein CASISPLSGTGLNEQFF.

This rearrangement joins TRBV27 to TRBJ2-7; 11 bases align to TRBD2. The length of the CDR3 is 16 residues. Germline CDR1 is MNHEY and CDR2 is SMNVEV (reference sequence). The junction had 9 bases not matched to a gene; V was cut back by 5 bases and J by 3 bases. CDR3: CASSKSSGRYLYEQYF. DNA of the CDR3: TGTGCCAGCAGTAAATCTAGCGGGAGGTACCTCTACGAGCAGTACTTC.

This sequence joins TRBV5-1 and TRBJ1-1; no firm D call. CDR3 size: 16 residues. Trimming took off 3 bases at V and 4 bases at J, with 19 bases between the two ends. Germline-derived CDR1 and CDR2 are SGHRS and YFSETQ. CDR3 in DNA: TGCGCCAGCAGCTACTCAGGTTTCGGCTTCGGCACTGAAGCTTTCTTT. This codes for CASSYSGFGFGTEAFF.

The chain couples TRBV19 to TRBJ2-1; TRBD1 matches at 7 bases. V was clipped by 10 bases and J by 4 bases; unmatched bases: 10. Germline lookup yields CDR1 LNHDA and CDR2 SQIVND (reference sequence). CDR3 length equals 14 residues. CDR3: CATARQGLYNEQFF. The CDR3 DNA reads TGTGCCACCGCCAGACAGGGTCTATACAATGAGCAGTTCTTC.